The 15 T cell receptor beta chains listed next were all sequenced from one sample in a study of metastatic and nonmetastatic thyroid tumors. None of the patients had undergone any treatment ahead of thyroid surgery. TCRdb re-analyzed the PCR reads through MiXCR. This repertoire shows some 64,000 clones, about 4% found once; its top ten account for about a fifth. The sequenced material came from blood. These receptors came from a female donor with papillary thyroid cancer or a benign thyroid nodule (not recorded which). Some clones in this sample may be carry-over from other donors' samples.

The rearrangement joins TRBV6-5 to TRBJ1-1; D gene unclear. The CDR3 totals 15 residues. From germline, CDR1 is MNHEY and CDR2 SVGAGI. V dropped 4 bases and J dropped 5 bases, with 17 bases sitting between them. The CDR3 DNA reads TGTGCCAGCAGTTCGTTGACGGTACATGAGACTGAAGCTTTCTTT. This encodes CASSSLTVHETEAFF.

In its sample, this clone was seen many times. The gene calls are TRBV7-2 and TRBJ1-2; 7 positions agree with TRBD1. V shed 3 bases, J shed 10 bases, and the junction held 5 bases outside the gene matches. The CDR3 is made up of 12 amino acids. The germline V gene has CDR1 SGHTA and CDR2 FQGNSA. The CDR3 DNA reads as TGTGCCAGCAGCTTGGGACAGCAGGACTACACCTTC. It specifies CASSLGQQDYTF.

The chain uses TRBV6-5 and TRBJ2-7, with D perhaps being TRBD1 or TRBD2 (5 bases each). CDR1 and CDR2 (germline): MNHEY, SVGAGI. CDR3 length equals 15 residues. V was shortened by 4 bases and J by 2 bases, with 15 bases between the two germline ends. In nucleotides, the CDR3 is TGTGCCAGCAGTTCCACCGGGACCCATACCTACGAGCAGTACTTC. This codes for CASSSTGTHTYEQYF.

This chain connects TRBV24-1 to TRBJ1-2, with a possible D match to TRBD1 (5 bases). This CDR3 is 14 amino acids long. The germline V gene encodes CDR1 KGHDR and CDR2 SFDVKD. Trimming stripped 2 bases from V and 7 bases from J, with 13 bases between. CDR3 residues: CATSDSISRAGYTF. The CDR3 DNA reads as TGTGCCACCAGTGATTCAATATCCAGGGCTGGCTACACCTTC.

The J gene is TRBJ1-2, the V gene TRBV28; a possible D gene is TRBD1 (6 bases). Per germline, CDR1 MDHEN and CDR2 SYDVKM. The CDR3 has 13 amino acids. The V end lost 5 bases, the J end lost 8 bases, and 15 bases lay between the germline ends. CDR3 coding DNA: TGTGCCAGCAGTCCCGGGGGGGCGCTGGGCTACACCTTC. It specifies CASSPGGALGYTF.

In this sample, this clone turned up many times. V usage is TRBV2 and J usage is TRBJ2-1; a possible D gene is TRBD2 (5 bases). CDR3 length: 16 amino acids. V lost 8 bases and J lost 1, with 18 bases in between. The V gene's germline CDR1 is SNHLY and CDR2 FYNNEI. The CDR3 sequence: CASLRERALSYNEQFF. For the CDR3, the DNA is TGTGCCAGCCTGAGGGAGAGGGCCCTATCCTACAATGAGCAGTTCTTC.

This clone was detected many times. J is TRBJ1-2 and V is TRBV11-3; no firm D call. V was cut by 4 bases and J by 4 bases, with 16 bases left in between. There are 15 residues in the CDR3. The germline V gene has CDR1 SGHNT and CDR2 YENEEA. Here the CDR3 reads CASSSNKQTVYGYTF. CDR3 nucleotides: TGTGCCAGCAGCTCGAATAAACAGACCGTCTATGGCTACACCTTC.

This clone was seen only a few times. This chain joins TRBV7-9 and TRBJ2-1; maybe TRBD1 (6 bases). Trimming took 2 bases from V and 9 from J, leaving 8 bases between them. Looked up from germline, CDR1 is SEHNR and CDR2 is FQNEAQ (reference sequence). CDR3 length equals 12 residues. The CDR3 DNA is TGTGCCAGCAGCTTAAGGGGGAGTGAGCAGTTCTTC. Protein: CASSLRGSEQFF.

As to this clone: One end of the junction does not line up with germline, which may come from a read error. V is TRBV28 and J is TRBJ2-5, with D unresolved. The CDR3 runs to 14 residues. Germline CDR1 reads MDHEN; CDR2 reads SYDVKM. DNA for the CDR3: TGTGCCAGCAGTTTTAACTCCAGCTCGGAGACACAGTACTTC. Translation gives CASSFNSSSETQYF.

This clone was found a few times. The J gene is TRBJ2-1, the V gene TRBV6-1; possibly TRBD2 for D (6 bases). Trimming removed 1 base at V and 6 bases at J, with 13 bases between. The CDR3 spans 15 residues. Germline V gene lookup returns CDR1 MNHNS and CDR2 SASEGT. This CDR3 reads CASSEDPGAANEQFF. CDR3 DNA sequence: TGTGCCAGCAGTGAAGATCCGGGAGCGGCCAATGAGCAGTTCTTC.

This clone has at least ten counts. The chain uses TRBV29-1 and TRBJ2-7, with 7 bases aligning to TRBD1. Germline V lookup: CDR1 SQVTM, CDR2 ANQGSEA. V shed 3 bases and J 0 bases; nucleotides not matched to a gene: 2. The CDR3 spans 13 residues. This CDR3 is CSVEAGGSYEQYF. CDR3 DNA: TGCAGCGTTGAGGCAGGGGGCTCCTACGAGCAGTACTTC.

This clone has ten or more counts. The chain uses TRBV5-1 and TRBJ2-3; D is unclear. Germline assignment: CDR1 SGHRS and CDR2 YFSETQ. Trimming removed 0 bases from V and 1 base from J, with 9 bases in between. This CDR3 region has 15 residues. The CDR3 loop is CASSLAAVGTDTQYF. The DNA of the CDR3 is TGCGCCAGCAGCTTGGCCGCGGTCGGCACAGATACGCAGTATTTT.

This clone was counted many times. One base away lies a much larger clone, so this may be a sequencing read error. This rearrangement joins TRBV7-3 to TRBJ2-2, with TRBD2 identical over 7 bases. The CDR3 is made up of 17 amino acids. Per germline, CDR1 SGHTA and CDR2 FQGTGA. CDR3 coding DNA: TGTGCCAGCGGCTTAAAATCTAGCGGAGTGAACACCGGGGAGCTGTTTTTT. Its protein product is CASGLKSSGVNTGELFF.

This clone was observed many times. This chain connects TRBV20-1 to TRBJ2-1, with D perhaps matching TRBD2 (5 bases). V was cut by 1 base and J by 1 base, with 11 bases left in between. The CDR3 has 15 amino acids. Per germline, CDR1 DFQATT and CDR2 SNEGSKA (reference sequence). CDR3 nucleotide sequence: TGCAGTGCTAGAGTTTCACGGGGATCCTACAATGAGCAGTTCTTC. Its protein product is CSARVSRGSYNEQFF.

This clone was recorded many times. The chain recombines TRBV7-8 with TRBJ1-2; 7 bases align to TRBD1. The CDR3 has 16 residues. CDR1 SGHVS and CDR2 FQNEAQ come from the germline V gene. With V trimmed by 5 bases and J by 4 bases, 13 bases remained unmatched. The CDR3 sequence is CASSPLVGTAIYGYTF. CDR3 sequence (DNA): TGTGCCAGCAGCCCCCTTGTCGGGACAGCAATCTATGGCTACACCTTC.